Listed below are T cell receptor beta chains from one sample, sequenced in a study of blood T cell repertoires in COVID-19. Measured with immunoSEQ multiplex PCR; TCRdb has only the in-frame clones, and not every one. The top ten clones hold roughly 3% of a sample with 200,000 to 300,000 clones, approximately 83% of them seen once. Material for sequencing was peripheral blood. These receptors originate from a young woman who had recovered from COVID-19. The CDR3 runs from the conserved cysteine through the conserved F or W.

J gene: TRBJ1-1; V gene: TRBV5-6; CDR3 protein: CASSLVLRDTEAFF
J gene: TRBJ2-2; V gene: TRBV5-1; CDR3 protein: CASSLQLASGGELFF
J gene: TRBJ1-1; V gene: TRBV12-5; CDR3 protein: CASGPGPIQNTEAFF
J gene: TRBJ1-3; V gene: TRBV5-1; CDR3 protein: CASRTDRTSGNTIYF
J gene: TRBJ2-7; V gene: TRBV7-2; CDR3 protein: CASSRWGTGGYEQYF
J gene: TRBJ2-4; V gene: TRBV6-5; CDR3 protein: CASGETGAKNIQYF
J gene: TRBJ2-6; V gene: TRBV19; CDR3 protein: CASIQQGTGANVLTF
J gene: TRBJ1-2; V gene: TRBV9; CDR3 protein: CASSATDRGVIGYTF
J gene: TRBJ2-7; V gene: TRBV5-4; CDR3 protein: CASSPGGGRGNEQYF
J gene: TRBJ1-2; V gene: TRBV20-1; CDR3 protein: CSASPTAPNYGYTF
J gene: TRBJ2-5; V gene: TRBV9; CDR3 protein: CASSVEGWTAETQYF
J gene: TRBJ2-5; V gene: TRBV19; CDR3 protein: CASSIGDRGVETQYF
J gene: TRBJ1-2; V gene: TRBV15; CDR3 protein: CATSRDLGQGYGYTF
J gene: TRBJ1-2; V gene: TRBV5-6; CDR3 protein: CASSKWTGGAFGSGYTF
J gene: TRBJ2-2; V gene: TRBV19; CDR3 protein: CASRPGGGSTGELFF
J gene: TRBJ2-3; V gene: TRBV18; CDR3 protein: CASSPMGGLGDTQYF
J gene: TRBJ2-7; V gene: TRBV11-2; CDR3 protein: CASSPAPGLADEQYF
J gene: TRBJ2-7; V gene: TRBV19; CDR3 protein: CASSPTRQGSYEQYF